Described below is a single T cell receptor (beta chain) sequence and its context. The germline V gene has CDR1 KGHSH and CDR2 LQKENI. The CDR3 length is 15 residues. Trimming at V came to 5 bases and at J to 2 bases, leaving 6 bases not matched to a gene. Profiled with immunoSEQ multiplex PCR; TCRdb holds only in-frame clones, not every one. Of approximately 180,000 clones in the sample, about 83% were seen once. This specimen belongs to a study of cytomegalovirus exposure and HLA in healthy donors. Sequenced: PBMCs. This sequence joins TRBV18 and TRBJ2-1; 7 bases match TRBD2. This clonotype was obtained from a woman between 18 and 30 years old in good health and CMV-seronegative. Here the CDR3 reads CASSSPSGAYNEQFF. The CDR3, as DNA: TGTGCCAGCTCATCCCCTAGCGGAGCCTACAATGAGCAGTTCTTC.